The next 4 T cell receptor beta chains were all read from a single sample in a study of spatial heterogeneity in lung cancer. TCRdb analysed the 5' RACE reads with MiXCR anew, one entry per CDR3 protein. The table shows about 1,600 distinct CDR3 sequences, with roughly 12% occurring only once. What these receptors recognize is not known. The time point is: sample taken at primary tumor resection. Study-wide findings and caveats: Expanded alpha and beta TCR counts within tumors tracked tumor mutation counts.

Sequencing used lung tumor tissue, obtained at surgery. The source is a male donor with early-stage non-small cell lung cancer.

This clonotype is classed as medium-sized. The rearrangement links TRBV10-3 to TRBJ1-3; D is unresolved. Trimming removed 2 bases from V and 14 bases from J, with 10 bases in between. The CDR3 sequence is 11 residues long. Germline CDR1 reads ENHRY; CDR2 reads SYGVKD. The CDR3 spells CAISEKAVLYF. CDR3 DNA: TGTGCCATCAGTGAGAAGGCCGTTCTATATTTT.

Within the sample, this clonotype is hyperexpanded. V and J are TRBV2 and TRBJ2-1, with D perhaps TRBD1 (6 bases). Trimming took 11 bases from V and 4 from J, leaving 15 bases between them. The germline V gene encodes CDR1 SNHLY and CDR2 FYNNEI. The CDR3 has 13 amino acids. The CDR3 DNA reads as TGTGCCGTAATAGGACAGATTTACAATGAGCAGTTCTTC. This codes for CAVIGQIYNEQFF.

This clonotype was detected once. The CDR3 coding sequence is TGTGCCAGCAGCCACGGACAGGCCCCAGAGACCCAGTACTTC. This translates into CASSHGQAPETQYF. The V and J genes are TRBV28 and TRBJ2-5, with 7 bases fitting TRBD1. V lost 6 bases, J lost 4 bases, and 8 bases stayed unmatched. Germline CDR1 MDHEN, CDR2 SYDVKM. The CDR3 totals 14 residues.

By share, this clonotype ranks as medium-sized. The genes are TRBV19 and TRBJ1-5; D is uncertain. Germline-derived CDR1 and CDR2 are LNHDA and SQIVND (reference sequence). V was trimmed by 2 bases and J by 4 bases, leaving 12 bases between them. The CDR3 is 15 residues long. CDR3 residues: CASSIPGSLNQPQHF. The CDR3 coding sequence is TGTGCCAGTAGTATACCCGGGAGCCTTAATCAGCCCCAGCATTTT.